These T cell receptor beta chains were read from a single sample in a study of beta chain features in type 1 diabetes. Using immunoSEQ multiplex PCR, the repertoire was profiled, and TCRdb retains in-frame clones only, with some absent. The sample includes tens of thousands of clones, around half of them seen just once. Source material: central memory CD4+ T cells from blood. The receptor set was obtained from a woman under 30 in good health. Both conserved end residues are part of each CDR3. D genes are given only for firm matches. Clone size is given for some rows only: seen once, a few or many times, or a class if the clone is expanded.

J | V | D | size | CDR3 | DNA
TRBJ1-1 | TRBV30 | . | . | CAWRGQGTRPEAFF | TGTGCCTGGAGGGGGCAGGGGACCAGGCCTGAAGCTTTCTTT
TRBJ1-2 | TRBV7-9 | . | few | CASSLYNRQSGYTF | TGTGCCAGCAGCTTATATAACAGGCAGTCTGGCTACACCTTC
TRBJ2-7 | TRBV7-6 | . | . | CASSSSPGYEQYF | TGTGCCAGCAGTTCGTCGCCCGGCTACGAGCAGTACTTC
TRBJ1-2 | TRBV10-3 | . | . | CATTKDSAYGYTF | TGTGCCACGACTAAGGACAGCGCCTATGGCTACACCTTC
TRBJ1-6 | TRBV19 | TRBD1 | few | CASSMKSRGPNNSPLHF | TGTGCCAGTAGTATGAAGTCTAGGGGGCCGAATAATTCACCCCTCCACTTT
TRBJ1-6 | TRBV6-1 | . | . | CASSPPPAFYSPLHF | TGTGCCAGCAGTCCCCCTCCCGCGTTTTATTCACCCCTCCACTTT
TRBJ1-1 | TRBV7-3 | . | . | CASSLGLRTGEAFF | TGTGCCAGCAGCTTAGGTTTACGTACCGGTGAAGCTTTCTTT
TRBJ1-6 | TRBV19 | . | . | CASSMLSTRGVNSPLHF | TGTGCCAGTAGTATGCTGTCTACCCGGGGGGTTAATTCACCCCTCCACTTT
TRBJ2-3 | TRBV19 | . | few | CASSMLLGANTDTQYF | TGTGCCAGTAGTATGTTGCTGGGGGCGAACACAGATACGCAGTATTTT
TRBJ1-6 | TRBV5-5 | . | . | CASSLFQGSSSPLHF | TGTGCCAGCAGCTTGTTCCAGGGCTCGAGTTCACCCCTCCACTTT
TRBJ2-1 | TRBV30 | . | . | CAWKGGETYNEQFF | TGTGCCTGGAAGGGCGGGGAGACCTACAATGAGCAGTTCTTC
TRBJ1-2 | TRBV27 | . | . | CASSLSGGVVYGYTF | TGTGCCAGCAGTTTATCAGGGGGGGTAGTCTATGGCTACACCTTC
TRBJ2-2 | TRBV2 | TRBD2 | . | CASRLAGNTGELFF | TGTGCCAGCAGACTAGCGGGGAACACCGGGGAGCTGTTTTTT
TRBJ2-7 | TRBV27 | . | many | CASGTGPPLSYEQYF | TGTGCCAGCGGAACAGGACCCCCGCTTTCCTACGAGCAGTACTTC
TRBJ1-4 | TRBV2 | . | . | CASTPGGMRNEKLFF | TGTGCCAGCACCCCCGGGGGGATGAGGAATGAAAAACTGTTTTTT
TRBJ1-1 | TRBV11-2 | . | . | CASRLGEVNTEAFF | TGTGCCTCGCGGCTAGGGGAAGTGAACACTGAAGCTTTCTTT
TRBJ2-6 | TRBV7-9 | . | few | CASSLRSRGSSGANVLTF | TGTGCCAGCAGCTTAAGAAGCAGGGGCTCCTCTGGGGCCAACGTCCTGACTTTC
TRBJ2-7 | TRBV29-1 | . | . | CSVENAANEQYF | TGCAGCGTTGAAAATGCCGCTAACGAGCAGTACTTC
TRBJ1-2 | TRBV27 | TRBD1 | . | CASSTRDRGRGGYTF | TGTGCCAGCAGTACACGGGACAGGGGGCGCGGGGGCTACACCTTC
TRBJ1-1 | TRBV30 | TRBD1 | few | CAWSGRQGNENTEAFF | TGTGCCTGGAGTGGGAGACAGGGAAACGAGAACACTGAAGCTTTCTTT
TRBJ2-3 | TRBV11-2 | TRBD2 | . | CASGGAGGYGDTQYF | TGTGCCAGTGGGGGGGCGGGAGGATATGGAGATACGCAGTATTTT
TRBJ2-1 | TRBV29-1 | . | . | CSVGKVAEAEQFF | TGCAGCGTTGGGAAAGTAGCCGAAGCCGAGCAGTTCTTC
TRBJ2-6 | TRBV6-6 | TRBD2 | . | CASSPGGGGANVLTF | TGTGCCAGCAGCCCCGGCGGGGGAGGGGCCAACGTCCTGACTTTC
TRBJ1-6 | TRBV25-1 | . | few | CASRRQGNSPLHF | TGTGCCAGCCGAAGACAAGGCAATTCACCCCTCCACTTT
TRBJ2-2 | TRBV15 | . | . | CATSRAGPGELFF | TGTGCCACCAGCAGAGCAGGGCCCGGGGAGCTGTTTTTT
TRBJ1-1 | TRBV7-9 | . | few | CASSPKDRLNTEAFF | TGTGCCAGCAGCCCTAAGGACAGACTGAACACTGAAGCTTTCTTT
TRBJ2-3 | TRBV10-3 | . | . | CAISEPAGTTDTQYF | TGTGCCATCAGCGAACCAGCGGGCACCACAGATACGCAGTATTTT
TRBJ2-1 | TRBV2 | TRBD1 | few | CASESGTGGNEQFF | TGTGCCAGCGAGTCGGGGACAGGGGGTAATGAGCAGTTCTTC
TRBJ2-5 | TRBV10-3 | TRBD1 | . | CAISESKRQGTETQYF | TGTGCCATCAGTGAGTCGAAGAGACAGGGGACAGAGACCCAGTACTTC
TRBJ1-5 | TRBV7-2 | TRBD1 | . | CASSSPRGNQHF | TGTGCCAGCAGCTCCCCCAGGGGGAACCAGCATTTT
TRBJ2-3 | TRBV5-4 | . | few | CASTPRAGATFRRPDTQYF | TGTGCCAGCACCCCCCGCGCGGGGGCGACTTTTCGACGTCCAGATACGCAGTATTTT
TRBJ2-2 | TRBV7-8 | . | . | CASRQSSVDTGELFF | TGTGCCAGCAGACAATCTAGCGTCGACACCGGGGAGCTGTTTTTT